This T cell receptor (beta chain) was sequenced during a study of T cell changes during pregnancy in multiple sclerosis (dated by TCRdb to about 2019). For context, the study as a whole: Changes in the T cell repertoire over the course of pregnancy were examined in this study in women with multiple sclerosis.

The CDR3 has 15 amino acids, counting the end cysteine and phenylalanine. The kept DNA is CDR3 alone, 45 bases in frame from the first base. Here V drops 5 bases and J drops 4 bases, and the junction holds 9 bases not matched to any gene. The germline V gene (reference sequence) provides CDR1 SEHNR and CDR2 FQNEAQ. The library relied on the immunoSEQ multiplex PCR assay. As stored in TCRdb, this immuneACCESS dataset retains in-frame rearrangements with V and J assigned. A fraction of the clones does not appear; measured against another copy, unresolved V genes explain less than half of the discrepancy, and the remainder lacks a known reason. Within this sample are 28,000 or so clones, with 89% of them counted one time only. Of the sample, about 0.8% is held by the ten largest clones. Regarding this clone: The clone's antigen remains unknown. It has no much larger one-base neighbor in the sample; base qualities were not kept.

This clonotype originated in a female donor with multiple sclerosis, enrolled in a pregnancy study. Here the chain combines TRBV7-9 and TRBJ2-3, with 7 bases matching TRBD1. Material: CD4+ T cells from peripheral blood mononuclear cells, obtained in the second trimester of pregnancy. The nucleotides read TGTGCCAGCAGCCCCGGACAGGTCTTTTCAGATACGCAGTATTTT. This is translated as CASSPGQVFSDTQYF.